Presented here are 4 T cell receptor beta chains from one specimen sequenced in a study of CD8 T cells in ankylosing spondylitis. Points from the study as a whole: Seemingly distinctive of ankylosing spondylitis blood was a TCR beta motif formed by eight highly homologous variants.

Their target antigens are unknown. TCRdb passed the 5' RACE reads through MiXCR, listing each CDR3 protein once. The table lists 700,000 to 1,000,000 distinct CDR3 sequences, about 12% of them singletons. Sequencing used blood, either unsorted or a sorted T cell fraction (not recorded which). The source is a male donor with ankylosing spondylitis.

This clonotype was counted between two and nine times. The chain has TRBV9 and TRBJ2-1, with 9 bases that match TRBD2. The germline CDR1 and CDR2 sequences are SGDLS and YYNGEE. V trimming: 0 bases; J trimming: 3 bases; junction bases outside the gene matches: 1. CDR3 length: 15 residues. The CDR3 sequence: CASSVVLAGYNEQFF. In nucleotides, the CDR3 is TGTGCCAGCAGCGTAGTACTAGCGGGCTACAATGAGCAGTTCTTC.

V usage is TRBV4-2 and J usage is TRBJ1-2, with D perhaps TRBD1 (6 bases). Germline lookup yields CDR1 LGHNA and CDR2 YNFKEQ. The CDR3 is 14 residues long. V lost 5 bases and J 7 bases, leaving 17 bases between the germline ends. The DNA for the CDR3 is TGTGCCAGCAGCATCCGACAGGAGCTAGGTGGCTACACCTTC. The encoded protein is CASSIRQELGGYTF.

This clonotype appeared a few times. The chain carries TRBV20-1 and TRBJ1-6; maybe TRBD1 (5 bases). This CDR3 spans 16 amino acids. Deletions cut 0 bases from V and 6 bases from J, with 15 bases between. CDR1 DFQATT and CDR2 SNEGSKA come from the germline V gene (reference sequence). CDR3 sequence: CSARDVRAGRNSPLHF. CDR3 nucleotide sequence: TGCAGTGCTAGAGACGTGCGGGCAGGGCGTAATTCACCCCTCCACTTT.

The rearrangement joins TRBV5-6 to TRBJ2-2; possible D gene TRBD2, 7 bases. The CDR3 is 15 residues long. Germline-derived CDR1 and CDR2 are SGHDT and YYEEEE. Deletions cut 3 bases from V and 5 bases from J, with 14 bases between. CDR3 residues: CASSWGGHPTGELFF. In nucleotides, the CDR3 is TGTGCCAGCAGCTGGGGGGGCCACCCGACCGGGGAGCTGTTTTTT.